These T cell receptor beta chains were read from a single sample in a study of early T cells in non-severe SARS-CoV-2 infection. MiXCR was run by TCRdb on the 5' RACE reads, yielding one entry per CDR3 protein. Here the sample spans 70,000 to 90,000 distinct CDR3 sequences, around 11% being singletons. Sequencing used whole blood. Receptors were obtained from an adult who was a healthcare worker with PCR-confirmed SARS-CoV-2 infection or an uninfected control (not recorded which). Each CDR3 is given with its conserved first and last residue. D genes are given only for firm matches. For some rows the clone size is stated as once, few or many, or as a class when expanded; others skip it.

TGTGCCAGCTCCCCCTTTATGACAGGGGAGAGTAATTCACCCCTCCACTTT,CASSPFMTGESNSPLHF,17,TRBV18,many,TRBJ1-6,TRBD1
TGCGCCAGCAGCCTATCGACGACAGGGCGGGAGCAGTACTTC,CASSLSTTGREQYF,14,TRBV5-1,few,TRBJ2-7,TRBD1
TGTGCCAGCGGCTATGGGAGACCAGGCACTGAAGCTTTCTTT,CASGYGRPGTEAFF,14,TRBV5-6,many,TRBJ1-1,NA
TGTGCCAGCAGTTTATCGGGCGGGGGGCCCTACAATGAGCAGTTCTTC,CASSLSGGGPYNEQFF,16,TRBV27,many,TRBJ2-1,TRBD2
TGTGCCAGCAGCCTATTCACTAGCGGGGGGGCCTCCGAGCAGTACTTC,CASSLFTSGGASEQYF,16,TRBV6-5,NA,TRBJ2-7,TRBD2
TGCGCCAGCAGCTTGGGTTCGGGCAGTCTCTCTGGGGCCAACGTCCTGACTTTC,CASSLGSGSLSGANVLTF,18,TRBV5-1,many,TRBJ2-6,NA
TGTGCCATCAGTGAGTCGGGGCGCAAAAACATTCAGTACTTC,CAISESGRKNIQYF,14,TRBV10-3,many,TRBJ2-4,NA
TGTGCCAGCAGCTTGGTGGGGGACAGCATGAACACTGAAGCTTTCTTT,CASSLVGDSMNTEAFF,16,TRBV5-6,NA,TRBJ1-1,TRBD1
TGCGCCAGCAGCCAAGCAGGGGCCCAAGAGACCCAGTACTTC,CASSQAGAQETQYF,14,TRBV4-1,NA,TRBJ2-5,NA
TGTGCCAGTAAATCAGGAAAGGGCGATCAGCCCCAGCATTTT,CASKSGKGDQPQHF,14,TRBV6-1,few,TRBJ1-5,NA
TGTGCCAGCAGCTTAGACGGTTACTCCTATAATTCACCCCTCCACTTT,CASSLDGYSYNSPLHF,16,TRBV11-2,many,TRBJ1-6,NA
TGTGCCAGCAGCTTAGAACGGGGAGGCTACACCTTC,CASSLERGGYTF,12,TRBV7-2,NA,TRBJ1-2,NA
TGTGCCAGCTCACTTCGGACGGACTCCTACGAGCAGTACTTC,CASSLRTDSYEQYF,14,TRBV18,few,TRBJ2-7,NA
TGTGCCAGCAGCTTTCGCGGGGGGACTGAGCAGTTCTTC,CASSFRGGTEQFF,13,TRBV11-3,many,TRBJ2-1,TRBD2
TGTGCCAGTAGTTCCCTGGGGCCTCACTATGGCTACACCTTC,CASSSLGPHYGYTF,14,TRBV19,few,TRBJ1-2,NA
TGTGCCAGCAGTGATTCCGGGACAGGGAGGAATGAGCAGTTCTTC,CASSDSGTGRNEQFF,15,TRBV25-1,many,TRBJ2-1,TRBD1
TGCAGTGCTAGAGAGAGGGCGGGGGGCCACGGTGAGCAGTTCTTC,CSARERAGGHGEQFF,15,TRBV20-1,NA,TRBJ2-1,TRBD2
TGCAGCGTTGAACAGGGGTTTGGAAACACCATATATTTT,CSVEQGFGNTIYF,13,TRBV29-1,many,TRBJ1-3,NA
TGTGCCAGCAGTCCCCGGTCCAACCCCCTCACAGATACGCAGTATTTT,CASSPRSNPLTDTQYF,16,TRBV6-1,few,TRBJ2-3,NA
TGTGCCAGCAGCTGGGGAGATACGCAGTATTTT,CASSWGDTQYF,11,TRBV7-9,few,TRBJ2-3,NA
TGCAGCGTTGATGATAGGGGTCAGGGAAACATTCAGTACTTC,CSVDDRGQGNIQYF,14,TRBV29-1,medium-sized,TRBJ2-4,NA
TGCAGTGCTAGTCAGATGGGAGGCGGCTACACCTTC,CSASQMGGGYTF,12,TRBV20-1,few,TRBJ1-2,NA
TGTGCCAGCAACTCCGGACTAGCGGGGGCCTACAATGAGCAGTTCTTC,CASNSGLAGAYNEQFF,16,TRBV6-6,NA,TRBJ2-1,TRBD2
TGTGCCAGCAGTTACTCGTGGACAGGGTCTGGTAAGGACTACGAGCAGTACTTC,CASSYSWTGSGKDYEQYF,18,TRBV6-5,many,TRBJ2-7,TRBD1
TGTGCCAGCGGAGGGGGAGGGCCTAGCACAGATACGCAGTATTTT,CASGGGGPSTDTQYF,15,TRBV7-9,few,TRBJ2-3,NA
TGTGCCAGCAGCTTGTCCGCACGTTTAAGAGGCATTCAGTACTTC,CASSLSARLRGIQYF,15,TRBV5-5,NA,TRBJ2-4,NA
TGTGCCAGCAGCTTGGACAGGGGTCAGGATCAGCCCCAGCATTTT,CASSLDRGQDQPQHF,15,TRBV7-2,many,TRBJ1-5,TRBD1
TGTGCCAGCAGCTTAGGCCCGCTAGCGAGCCAAGAGACCCAGTACTTC,CASSLGPLASQETQYF,16,TRBV11-2,many,TRBJ2-5,NA
TGTGCCAGCAGCTCCAATCTTATATCCGCCGGGAATGAGCAGTTCTTC,CASSSNLISAGNEQFF,16,TRBV7-6,many,TRBJ2-1,NA
TGTGCCACACATGGGGGCCCCTACGAGCAGTACTTC,CATHGGPYEQYF,12,TRBV11-2,NA,TRBJ2-7,NA